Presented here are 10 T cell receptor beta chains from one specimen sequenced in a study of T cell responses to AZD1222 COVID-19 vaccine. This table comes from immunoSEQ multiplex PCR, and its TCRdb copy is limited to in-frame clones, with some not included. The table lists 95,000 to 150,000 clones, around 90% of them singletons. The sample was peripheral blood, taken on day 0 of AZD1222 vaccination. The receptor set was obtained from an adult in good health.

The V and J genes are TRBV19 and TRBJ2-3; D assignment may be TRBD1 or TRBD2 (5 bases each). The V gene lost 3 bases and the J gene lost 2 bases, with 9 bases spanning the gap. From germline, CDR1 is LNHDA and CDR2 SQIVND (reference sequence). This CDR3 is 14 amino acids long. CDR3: CASSMGLATDTQYF. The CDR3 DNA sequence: TGTGCCAGTAGTATGGGGCTAGCCACAGATACGCAGTATTTT. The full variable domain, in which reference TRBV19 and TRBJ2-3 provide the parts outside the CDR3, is DGGITQSPKYLFRKEGQNVTLSCEQNLNHDAMYWYRQDPGQGLRLIYYSQIVNDFQKGDIAEGYSVSREKKESFPLTVTSAQKNPTAFYLCASSMGLATDTQYFGPGTRLTVL.

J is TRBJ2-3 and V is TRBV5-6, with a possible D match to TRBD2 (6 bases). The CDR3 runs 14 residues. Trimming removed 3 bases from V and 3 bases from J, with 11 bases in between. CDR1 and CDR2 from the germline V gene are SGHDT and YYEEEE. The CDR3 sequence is CASSSAGKTDTQYF. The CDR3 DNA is TGTGCCAGCAGCTCAGCGGGTAAAACAGATACGCAGTATTTT.

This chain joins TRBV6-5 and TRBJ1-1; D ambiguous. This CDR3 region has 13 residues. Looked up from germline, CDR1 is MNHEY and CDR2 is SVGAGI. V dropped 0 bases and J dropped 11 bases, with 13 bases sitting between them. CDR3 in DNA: TGTGCCAGCAGTTACTCCGAGTATTGGTGGGCTTTCTTT. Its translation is CASSYSEYWWAFF.

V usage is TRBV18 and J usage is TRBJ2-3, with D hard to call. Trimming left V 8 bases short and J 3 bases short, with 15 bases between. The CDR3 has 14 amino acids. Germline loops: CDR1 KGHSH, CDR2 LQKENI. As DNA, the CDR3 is TGTGCCAGCGCACAGCAAGACTGGACAGATACGCAGTATTTT. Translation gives CASAQQDWTDTQYF.

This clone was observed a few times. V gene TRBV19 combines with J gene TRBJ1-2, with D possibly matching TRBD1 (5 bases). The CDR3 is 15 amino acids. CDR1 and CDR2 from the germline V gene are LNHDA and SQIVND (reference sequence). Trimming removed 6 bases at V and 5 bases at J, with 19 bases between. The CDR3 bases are TGTGCCAGTAGAGGCGAAGCCCAGGGCGATTATGGCTACACCTTC. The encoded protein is CASRGEAQGDYGYTF.

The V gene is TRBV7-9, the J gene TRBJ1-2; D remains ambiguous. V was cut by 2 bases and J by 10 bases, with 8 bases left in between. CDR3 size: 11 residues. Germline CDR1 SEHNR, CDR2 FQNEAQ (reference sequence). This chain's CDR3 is CASSLLGSYTF. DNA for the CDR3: TGTGCCAGCAGCTTACTCGGGTCCTACACCTTC.

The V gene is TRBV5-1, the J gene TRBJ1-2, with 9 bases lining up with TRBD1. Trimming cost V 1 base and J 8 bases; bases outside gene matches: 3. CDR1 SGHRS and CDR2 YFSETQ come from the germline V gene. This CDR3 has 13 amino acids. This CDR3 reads CASSLRTGEGYTF. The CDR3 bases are TGCGCCAGCAGCTTGAGGACAGGGGAAGGCTACACCTTC.

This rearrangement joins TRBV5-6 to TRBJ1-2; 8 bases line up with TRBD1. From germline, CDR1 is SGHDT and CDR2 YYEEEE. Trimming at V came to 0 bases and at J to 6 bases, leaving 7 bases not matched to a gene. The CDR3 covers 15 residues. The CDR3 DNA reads TGTGCCAGCAGCTTGGAGGGCAGGGGGCTTCATGGCTACACCTTC. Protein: CASSLEGRGLHGYTF.

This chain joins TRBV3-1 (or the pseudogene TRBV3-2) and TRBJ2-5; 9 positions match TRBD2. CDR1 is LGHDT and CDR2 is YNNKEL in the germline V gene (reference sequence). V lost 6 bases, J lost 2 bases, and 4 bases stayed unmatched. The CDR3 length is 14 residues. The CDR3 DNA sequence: TGTGCCAGCAGGACGCGGGGGGGACAAGAGACCCAGTACTTC. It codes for CASRTRGGQETQYF.

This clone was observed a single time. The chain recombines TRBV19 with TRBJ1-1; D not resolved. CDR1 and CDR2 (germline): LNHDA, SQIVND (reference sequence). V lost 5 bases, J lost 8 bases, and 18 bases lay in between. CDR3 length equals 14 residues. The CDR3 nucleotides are TGTGCCAGTAGTCCGGGGAACGCCTTCGGCGAAGCTTTCTTT. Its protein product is CASSPGNAFGEAFF.